Shown below are 21 T cell receptor beta chains from a single sample sequenced in a study of blood T cell repertoires in COVID-19 (dated by TCRdb to 2018 to 2020). The library was obtained by the immunoSEQ multiplex PCR assay. This immuneACCESS table, as held by TCRdb, lists in-frame sequences with V and J called but not all clones. Of the missing ones, under half trace to an unresolved V gene in checked studies; the others have no known cause. The sample table contains a few hundred thousand clones; only one count was recorded for approximately 80% of them. Over 1.2% of the sample is held by the ten biggest clonotypes. The specimen was peripheral blood. Every receptor here comes from a woman between 40 and 50 years old who had recovered from COVID-19.

The chain uses TRBV10-3 and TRBJ1-2; possibly TRBD1 for D (6 bases). Germline values: CDR1 ENHRY, CDR2 SYGVKD. There are 12 residues in the CDR3. V was pared by 7 bases and J by 7 bases, with 13 bases between. The CDR3 nucleotides read TGTGCCATCAAGGGGGACAACGCTGGCTACACCTTC. It codes for CAIKGDNAGYTF.

The gene calls are TRBV5-1 and TRBJ1-2, with D unresolved. Trimming stripped 1 base from V and 7 bases from J, with 17 bases between. Germline V CDR1 and CDR2: SGHRS, YFSETQ. The CDR3 has 15 residues. This CDR3 is CASSLFGVGIAGYTF. Here the CDR3 DNA reads TGCGCCAGCAGCTTGTTCGGGGTCGGTATCGCTGGCTACACCTTC.

The chain has TRBV6-1 and TRBJ1-5; a possible D gene is TRBD1 (6 bases). Trimming removed 6 bases from V and 0 bases from J, with 21 bases in between. The CDR3 loop spans 18 amino acids. CDR1 and CDR2 (germline): MNHNS, SASEGT. This CDR3 reads CASSEQGHTPNSNQPQHF. CDR3 coding DNA: TGTGCCAGCAGCGAACAGGGCCACACACCTAATAGCAATCAGCCCCAGCATTTT.

V gene TRBV6-6 combines with J gene TRBJ1-1, with a possible D match to TRBD1 (5 bases). Looked up from germline, CDR1 is MNHNY and CDR2 is SVGAGI (reference sequence). Trimming stripped 7 bases from V and 3 bases from J, with 12 bases between. CDR3 length: 13 residues. The CDR3: CASTRVGDTEAFF. The DNA for the CDR3 is TGTGCCAGCACCAGGGTAGGGGACACTGAAGCTTTCTTT.

The V call is TRBV27, the J call TRBJ2-1; the match to TRBD2 covers 13 bases. CDR1 MNHEY and CDR2 SMNVEV come from the germline V gene (reference sequence). The CDR3 is 18 amino acids. V lost 6 bases, J lost 1 base, and 9 bases stayed unmatched. The CDR3 DNA reads TGTGCCAGCAGGCAAGGACTAGCGGGGGTCCATTCCTACAATGAGCAGTTCTTC. It is translated as CASRQGLAGVHSYNEQFF.

The chain joins TRBV28 to TRBJ2-3; 9 bases line up with TRBD1. This CDR3 comprises 15 residues. The V and J ends lost 6 bases and 1 base, in that order; junction bases with no gene match: 5. CDR1 MDHEN and CDR2 SYDVKM come from the germline V gene. CDR3 nucleotide sequence: TGTGCCAGCAGCCTAAGGACAGGGGGCACAGATACGCAGTATTTT. Its translation: CASSLRTGGTDTQYF.

The chain has TRBV30 and TRBJ2-5; the D is unclear. V lost 3 bases to trimming and J lost 4 bases, with 18 bases between them. Germline V gene lookup returns CDR1 GTSNPN and CDR2 SVGIG (reference sequence). This CDR3 is 15 amino acids long. The CDR3, as DNA: TGTGCCTGGAGGGAAGGCCAGGTCCTGGGAGAGACCCAGTACTTC. Its translation is CAWREGQVLGETQYF.

The table lists this clone with a count of one. The same CDR3 can be traced to other DNA sequences in this sample. This chain uses TRBV5-1 with TRBJ2-7, with 8 bases matching TRBD2. Trimming removed 2 bases from V and 2 bases from J; junction bases left unmatched: 3. This CDR3 comprises 14 residues. Germline loops: CDR1 SGHRS, CDR2 YFSETQ. This CDR3 reads CASSLSGGPYEQYF. CDR3 nucleotide sequence: TGCGCCAGCAGCTTATCGGGGGGGCCCTACGAGCAGTACTTC.

The chain uses TRBV4-2 and TRBJ1-2, with 8 bases lining up with TRBD1. CDR1 and CDR2 (germline): LGHNA, YNFKEQ. With V trimmed by 3 bases and J by 7 bases, 13 bases remained unmatched. The CDR3 covers 16 residues. CDR3 bases: TGTGCCAGCAGCCACATAATCGAGACAGGGGACCTTGGCTACACCTTC. Translated: CASSHIIETGDLGYTF.

The V call is TRBV28, the J call TRBJ2-5; 9 bases fit TRBD1. The CDR3 has 17 residues. V was pared by 7 bases and J by 5 bases, with 17 bases of the junction left unmatched. Germline-derived CDR1 and CDR2 are MDHEN and SYDVKM. As DNA, the CDR3 is TGTGCCAGCACCGCTCCCCCGGGACAGGGAGAGGTGGAGACCCAGTACTTC. Translation: CASTAPPGQGEVETQYF.

The chain has TRBV6-5 and TRBJ2-7, with TRBD2 identical over 12 bases. CDR1 and CDR2 (germline): MNHEY, SVGAGI. The CDR3 runs to 15 residues. V lost 4 bases and J lost 3; bases outside the gene matches: 4. CDR3 sequence: CASSSGLAGNYEQYF. CDR3 DNA: TGTGCCAGCAGTTCTGGACTAGCGGGAAACTACGAGCAGTACTTC.

V is TRBV11-2 and J is TRBJ1-2; TRBD1 matches at 10 bases. Germline assignment: CDR1 SGHAT and CDR2 FQNNGV. CDR3 length equals 14 residues. V lost 5 bases, J lost 5 bases, and 5 bases stayed unmatched. CDR3 in amino acids: CASSPGTGEYGYTF. CDR3 nucleotide sequence: TGTGCCAGCAGCCCGGGGACAGGGGAGTATGGCTACACCTTC.

CDR3 sequence: CASSDPGQGISPLHF. The CDR3 coding sequence is TGTGCCAGCAGCGATCCGGGACAGGGAATTTCACCCCTCCACTTT. V and J are TRBV6-2 or TRBV6-3 and TRBJ1-6, with TRBD1 identical over 9 bases. The CDR3 sequence is 15 residues long. CDR1 MNHEY and CDR2 SVGEGT come from the germline V gene. J gave up 9 bases and V 6 bases, and 9 bases lay outside the gene matches.

This clone occurred once. V gene TRBV4-3 combines with J gene TRBJ1-2, with 9 bases lining up with TRBD1. Unmatched junction bases numbered 9, after V lost 3 bases and J lost 7 bases. Germline assignment: CDR1 LGHNA and CDR2 YSLEER. This CDR3 has 15 amino acids. The CDR3 spells CASSQGLGTGLGYTF. In DNA, the CDR3 is TGCGCCAGCAGCCAGGGACTTGGGACAGGGCTTGGCTACACCTTC.

V is TRBV5-1 and J is TRBJ2-7; TRBD1 matches 7 bases. The CDR3 sequence is 14 residues long. Germline assignment: CDR1 SGHRS and CDR2 YFSETQ. The V gene end was trimmed by 3 bases and the J gene end by 0 bases; junction bases not matched to a gene: 3. The CDR3 nucleotides are TGCGCCAGCAGCTCATCAGGGGGCTCCTACGAGCAGTACTTC. Protein sequence: CASSSSGGSYEQYF.

This chain uses TRBV7-9 with TRBJ1-1; 9 nucleotides agree with TRBD1. Trimming cost V 5 bases and J 0 bases; bases outside gene matches: 7. This CDR3 spans 16 amino acids. Germline assignment: CDR1 SEHNR and CDR2 FQNEAQ (reference sequence). CDR3: CASSPQDRGMNTEAFF. The CDR3, as DNA: TGTGCCAGCAGCCCTCAGGACAGGGGAATGAACACTGAAGCTTTCTTT.

The rearrangement links TRBV9 to TRBJ1-2; 10 positions match TRBD1. CDR1 and CDR2 from the germline V gene are SGDLS and YYNGEE. The CDR3 is made up of 16 amino acids. With V trimmed by 3 bases and J by 0 bases, 5 bases remained unmatched. CDR3: CASSAGQGVANYGYTF. The CDR3 DNA is TGTGCCAGCAGCGCCGGACAGGGGGTAGCTAACTATGGCTACACCTTC.

CDR3 sequence: CASSLGGTDYNEQFF. CDR3 sequence (DNA): TGTGCCAGCAGCTTGGGTGGGACAGATTACAATGAGCAGTTCTTC. This chain uses TRBV5-5 with TRBJ2-1; 7 positions match TRBD1. The CDR3 consists of 15 residues. Trimming at V came to 0 bases and at J to 4 bases, leaving 4 bases not matched to a gene. The germline V gene encodes CDR1 SGHKS and CDR2 YYEKEE (reference sequence).

A single count supports this clone. The chain joins TRBV19 to TRBJ2-1; D not certain. V lost 1 base and J 7 bases, leaving 20 bases between the germline ends. CDR1 is LNHDA and CDR2 is SQIVND in the germline V gene (reference sequence). The CDR3 is made up of 17 amino acids. In nucleotides, the CDR3 is TGTGCCAGTAGTATAGTTCCGGGTGAGGCAAGGAGAAATGAGCAGTTCTTC. Amino acids: CASSIVPGEARRNEQFF.

V and J are TRBV7-2 and TRBJ2-7; 13 nucleotides align to TRBD2. The CDR3 has 18 amino acids. CDR1 SGHTA and CDR2 FQGNSA come from the germline V gene. V was clipped by 3 bases and J by 3 bases; unmatched bases: 11. The CDR3 sequence is CASSFKPGTSGENYEQYF. CDR3 nucleotides: TGTGCCAGCAGCTTTAAACCCGGGACTAGCGGGGAAAACTACGAGCAGTACTTC.

The chain employs TRBV19 and TRBJ1-1; 12 bases fit TRBD1. The germline CDR1 and CDR2 sequences are LNHDA and SQIVND (reference sequence). J lost 4 bases, V lost 7 bases, and 19 bases had no gene match. The CDR3 totals 19 residues. CDR3 residues: CASNEREIGTGGAGTEAFF. The CDR3 nucleotides read TGTGCCAGTAACGAACGAGAAATCGGGACAGGGGGCGCCGGCACTGAAGCTTTCTTT.